One sample yielded the 7 T cell receptor beta chains listed below, sequenced in a study of STAT5B mutations in CD4+ large granular lymphocyte leukemia. Sequenced by immunoSEQ multiplex PCR; TCRdb stores in-frame clones only, minus some. The sample yields about 31,000 clones, around 72% seen once. Sequencing was done on a sample of CD4+ T cells from blood buffy coats. The receptors stem from a human donor in good health.

V gene TRBV5-5 combines with J gene TRBJ1-2; D possibly corresponds to TRBD1 (5 bases). Germline loops: CDR1 SGHKS, CDR2 YYEKEE (reference sequence). The CDR3 length is 15 residues. V gave up 2 bases and J gave up 0 bases, with 11 bases separating them. The CDR3 sequence: CASSLRAGSNYGYTF. For the CDR3, the DNA is TGTGCCAGCAGCTTAAGGGCAGGGTCTAACTATGGCTACACCTTC.

V and J are TRBV11-2 and TRBJ2-3, with D unresolved. This CDR3 is 15 amino acids long. The V and J ends lost 6 bases and 7 bases respectively, with 20 bases between them. Germline-derived CDR1 and CDR2 are SGHAT and FQNNGV. CDR3 in DNA: TGTGCCAGCAGACCGTGGACGGGCAGGCTGAATACGCAGTATTTT. As protein: CASRPWTGRLNTQYF.

The J gene is TRBJ2-3, the V gene TRBV5-5; TRBD2 agrees at 12 bases. Germline lookup yields CDR1 SGHKS and CDR2 YYEKEE (reference sequence). The CDR3 has 16 amino acids. The trim removed 4 bases at V and 11 bases at J, leaving 14 bases unmatched. This CDR3 is CASSLGTSGSTVVQYF. The CDR3 DNA reads as TGTGCCAGCAGCCTTGGGACTAGCGGGTCCACGGTAGTGCAGTATTTT.

The rearrangement links TRBV7-2 to TRBJ2-1; unclear D gene. Germline CDR1 SGHTA, CDR2 FQGNSA. The CDR3 spans 13 residues. V was clipped by 0 bases and J by 4 bases, with 4 bases between them. The CDR3 bases are TGTGCCAGCAGCTTAGCGTCTTACAATGAGCAGTTCTTC. Amino acid sequence: CASSLASYNEQFF.

The CDR3 sequence is CASSQDLQGAEGYTF. CDR3 DNA: TGCGCCAGCAGCCAAGATCTCCAGGGGGCAGAGGGCTACACCTTC. The chain is built from TRBV4-1 and TRBJ1-2; the match to TRBD1 covers 8 bases. The CDR3 covers 15 residues. V dropped 0 bases and J dropped 8; count of bases not matched to a gene: 8. CDR1 is MGHRA and CDR2 is YSYEKL in the germline V gene.

The chain uses TRBV2 and TRBJ2-2, with D perhaps TRBD1 or TRBD2 (5 bases each). Germline V gene lookup returns CDR1 SNHLY and CDR2 FYNNEI. V was trimmed by 4 bases and J by 4 bases, leaving 10 bases between them. CDR3 length: 14 residues. CDR3 region: CASSGTRGTGELFF. DNA of the CDR3: TGTGCCAGCAGTGGTACTAGGGGCACCGGGGAGCTGTTTTTT. The whole variable domain, remainder taken from reference TRBV2 and TRBJ2-2, is EPEVTQTPSHQVTQMGQEVILRCVPISNHLYFYWYRQILGQKVEFLVSFYNNEISEKSEIFDDQFSVERPDGSNFTLKIRSTKLEDSAMYFCASSGTRGTGELFFGEGSRLTVL.

This rearrangement joins TRBV10-3 to TRBJ2-7; 7 nucleotides agree with TRBD1. CDR1 and CDR2 from the germline V gene are ENHRY and SYGVKD. The CDR3 length is 15 residues. V lost 7 bases and J lost 0; bases outside the gene matches: 9. The CDR3 here is CAIKQGQKPSYEQYF. The CDR3 DNA follows: TGTGCCATCAAGCAGGGACAGAAACCCTCCTACGAGCAGTACTTC.